The 30 T cell receptor beta chains given below trace back to one sample, sequenced in a study of neurological immune-mediated disorders. TCRdb analysed the 5' RACE reads with MiXCR anew, one entry per CDR3 protein. The profile shows roughly 40,000 distinct CDR3 sequences, roughly 2.5% of them singletons. The sequenced sample consisted of PBMCs. The receptors stem from a man aged 50-59 years with multiple sclerosis.

This clonotype occurred many times. The rearrangement joins TRBV20-1 to TRBJ2-7, with 7 bases fitting TRBD1. The CDR3 loop spans 13 amino acids. Germline V gene lookup returns CDR1 DFQATT and CDR2 SNEGSKA (reference sequence). V lost 6 bases, J lost 2 bases, and 7 bases stayed unmatched. The chain's CDR3 is CSALTGAPYEQYF. CDR3 nucleotides: TGCAGTGCCTTAACAGGGGCTCCCTACGAGCAGTACTTC.

This clonotype was observed many times. The genes are TRBV5-1 and TRBJ1-2; 9 bases match TRBD1. The CDR3 is 15 residues long. Looked up from germline, CDR1 is SGHRS and CDR2 is YFSETQ. Losses at the gene ends were 2 bases for V and 0 bases for J; bases not matched to a gene: 2. In DNA, the CDR3 is TGCGCCAGCAGCTTATGGACAGGGGCTAACTATGGCTACACCTTC. As protein: CASSLWTGANYGYTF.

At least ten counts were recorded for this clonotype. The junction shows a germline mismatch at one end, possibly a read error. The V and J genes are TRBV10-3 and TRBJ1-5, with a possible D match to TRBD1 (5 bases). Germline V gives CDR1 ENHRY, CDR2 SYGVKD. There are 14 residues in the CDR3. The CDR3 spells CAISEEGDFQPQNF. The DNA for the CDR3 is TGTGCCATCAGTGAAGAAGGGGATTTTCAGCCCCAGAATTTT.

The sample holds many counts of this clonotype. This rearrangement joins TRBV6-5 to TRBJ2-7; 8 bases fit TRBD1. Germline-derived CDR1 and CDR2 are MNHEY and SVGAGI. There are 14 residues in the CDR3. V shed 4 bases and J 6 bases; nucleotides not matched to a gene: 8. The CDR3 loop reads CASSLVRGLSEQYF. In nucleotides, the CDR3 is TGTGCCAGCAGTTTGGTCAGGGGGCTAAGCGAGCAGTACTTC.

This clonotype was found many times. CDR3 region: CASSLEVVGGLNTEAFF. Written as DNA, the CDR3 is TGCGCCAGCAGCTTGGAGGTAGTTGGCGGGTTGAACACTGAAGCTTTCTTT. V and J are TRBV5-1 and TRBJ1-1; D remains unclear. The CDR3 extends over 17 amino acids. V was shortened by 0 bases and J by 0 bases, with 15 bases between the two germline ends. Germline loops: CDR1 SGHRS, CDR2 YFSETQ.

This clonotype was detected many times. The chain joins TRBV7-9 to TRBJ1-2, with D possibly TRBD1 on 5 matching bases. Looked up from germline, CDR1 is SEHNR and CDR2 is FQNEAQ (reference sequence). Between the trimmed V and J ends, which lost 5 bases and 8 bases, there was a span of 21 bases. The CDR3 sequence is 15 residues long. For the CDR3, the DNA is TGTGCCAGCAGCAATGACAAGTACCTTTGGGGCGGCTACACCTTC. It yields the protein CASSNDKYLWGGYTF. Full variable domain (missing parts from reference TRBV7-9 and TRBJ1-2): DTGVSQNPRHKITKRGQNVTFRCDPISEHNRLYWYRQTLGQGPEFLTYFQNEAQLEKSRLLSDRFSAERPKGSFSTLEIQRTEQGDSAMYLCASSNDKYLWGGYTFGSGTRLTVV.

In its sample, this clonotype was seen many times. The chain uses TRBV9 and TRBJ1-1, with D unclear. The CDR3 contains 16 residues. V dropped 6 bases and J dropped 0 bases, with 18 bases sitting between them. In germline, CDR1 is SGDLS, CDR2 YYNGEE. CDR3 in DNA: TGTGCCAGCATTGGGGTCAGAAGATGGATGAACACTGAAGCTTTCTTT. It codes for CASIGVRRWMNTEAFF.

This clonotype was counted ten times or more. This rearrangement joins TRBV5-6 to TRBJ2-2; 7 bases line up with TRBD1. The germline V gene encodes CDR1 SGHDT and CDR2 YYEEEE. The CDR3 has 17 residues. V was pared by 4 bases and J by 5 bases, with 14 bases of the junction left unmatched. This CDR3 reads CASSPGYGQVSTGELFF. DNA of the CDR3: TGTGCCAGCAGCCCGGGATATGGACAGGTTTCAACCGGGGAGCTGTTTTTT.

This clonotype was found many times. The chain recombines TRBV6-6 with TRBJ1-1, with 8 nucleotides matching TRBD1. V shed 6 bases and J 10 bases; nucleotides not matched to a gene: 4. The CDR3 contains 11 residues. Germline V gene lookup returns CDR1 MNHNY and CDR2 SVGAGI (reference sequence). CDR3 DNA: TGTGCCAGCAGGATCGACAGGGGAGCTTTCTTT. The encoded protein is CASRIDRGAFF.

The genes are TRBV28 and TRBJ1-1; D might be TRBD1 (5 bases). Between the trimmed V and J ends, which lost 5 bases and 5 bases, there was a span of 12 bases. CDR3 length: 13 amino acids. Per the germline V gene, CDR1 is MDHEN and CDR2 is SYDVKM. The CDR3 loop reads CASSTPGWTEAFF. The CDR3 coding sequence is TGTGCCAGCAGTACCCCAGGGTGGACTGAAGCTTTCTTT.

This clonotype was observed many times. The gene calls are TRBV7-2 and TRBJ2-7, with D uncertain. V lost 6 bases and J 5 bases, leaving 17 bases between the germline ends. The CDR3 length is 14 residues. Germline assignment: CDR1 SGHTA and CDR2 FQGNSA. Here the CDR3 DNA reads TGTGCCAGCAGATCCTCCACTCGGCCCGACGAGCAGTACTTC. Its protein is CASRSSTRPDEQYF.

This clonotype was recorded at least ten times. The chain combines TRBV4-3 with TRBJ2-7, with 7 bases lining up with TRBD1. Germline values: CDR1 LGHNA, CDR2 YSLEER. The CDR3 is 15 residues long. Germline trimming cut 3 bases from V and 5 bases from J; bases unmatched to any gene: 10. CDR3 sequence reads: CASSQRQGSLHEQYF. The CDR3 nucleotides are TGCGCCAGCAGCCAGCGACAGGGATCCCTTCACGAGCAGTACTTC.

This clonotype rates as medium-sized. The chain carries TRBV7-2 and TRBJ2-4; tentative D call: TRBD2 (5 bases). Germline loops: CDR1 SGHTA, CDR2 FQGNSA. Trimming cost V 3 bases and J 8 bases, with 8 bases left between them. This CDR3 has 12 amino acids. Written as DNA, the CDR3 is TGTGCCAGCAGCTTTCCCGGGGACATTCAGTACTTC. It encodes CASSFPGDIQYF.

This clonotype was found many times. The chain uses TRBV4-3 and TRBJ1-6; D ambiguous. V lost 0 bases to trimming and J lost 11 bases, with 17 bases between them. The CDR3 has 16 amino acids. Germline V gene lookup returns CDR1 LGHNA and CDR2 YSLEER. The CDR3 DNA reads as TGCGCCAGCAGCCAAGAGAGACTGCAAAATAGGACACCCCTCCACTTT. Translated: CASSQERLQNRTPLHF.

This clonotype was recorded at least ten times. The chain recombines TRBV7-2 with TRBJ2-7; possible D gene TRBD1, 5 bases. From germline, CDR1 is SGHTA and CDR2 FQGNSA. CDR3 length equals 12 residues. V was pared by 4 bases and J by 5 bases, with 9 bases between. CDR3 coding DNA: TGTGCCAGCAGCTGGGGCTTCCACGAGCAGTACTTC. Translation gives CASSWGFHEQYF.

At least ten counts were recorded for this clonotype. The V and J genes are TRBV7-9 and TRBJ2-7; 7 bases align to TRBD1. Trimming took 5 bases from V and 5 from J; bases not matched to a gene: 9. This CDR3 is 14 amino acids long. CDR1 SEHNR and CDR2 FQNEAQ come from the germline V gene (reference sequence). CDR3 residues: CASSAGTVMDEQYF. The CDR3, as DNA: TGTGCCAGCAGCGCCGGGACAGTGATGGACGAGCAGTACTTC.

This clonotype was recorded at least ten times. This chain links TRBV15 with TRBJ1-1; tentatively, D is TRBD1 (6 bases). V was pared by 3 bases and J by 0 bases, with 14 bases between. Per the germline V gene, CDR1 is LNHNV and CDR2 is YYDKDF (reference sequence). There are 16 residues in the CDR3. The CDR3 bases are TGTGCCACCAGCAGGGCGGGGGGCAGCATGAACACTGAAGCTTTCTTT. Protein sequence: CATSRAGGSMNTEAFF.

Comments on this clonotype: Sequence at one end of the junction differs from germline and may be a read error. This chain uses TRBV2 with TRBJ2-6; 10 nucleotides align to TRBD1. The CDR3 has 19 amino acids. Germline CDR1 is SNHLY and CDR2 is FYNNEI. For the CDR3, the DNA is TGTGCCAGCAGTAAAGCCCGGGACAGGGGAGGTTCCGGGGCCAACGTCCTGACTTTC. This translates into CASSKARDRGGSGANVLTF.

Many counts were recorded for this clonotype. The chain has TRBV20-1 and TRBJ2-7, with 7 bases fitting TRBD1. Germline V gene data show CDR1 as DFQATT and CDR2 as SNEGSKA (reference sequence). This CDR3 has 11 residues. V was clipped by 5 bases and J by 5 bases; unmatched bases: 3. CDR3 protein: CSADRAHEQYF. CDR3 nucleotides: TGCAGTGCTGACAGGGCCCACGAGCAGTACTTC.

This rearrangement joins TRBV2 to TRBJ2-2; D is undetermined. This CDR3 has 11 amino acids. With 6 bases removed from V and 4 bases from J, the gap between germline ends came to 3 bases. Germline CDR1 reads SNHLY; CDR2 reads FYNNEI. The CDR3, as DNA: TGTGCCAGCAGAGTCACCGGGGAGCTGTTTTTT. This translates into CASRVTGELFF.

This clonotype occurred many times. J is TRBJ2-7 and V is TRBV12-3 or TRBV12-4; D remains ambiguous. V lost 7 bases and J 5 bases, leaving 12 bases between the germline ends. The CDR3 consists of 12 residues. For the CDR3, the DNA is TGTGCCAGCAATTTCGAGAGGCACGAGCAGTACTTC. Protein product: CASNFERHEQYF.

This clonotype was counted ten times or more. This rearrangement joins TRBV7-9 to TRBJ2-1, with 9 bases matching TRBD2. Per germline, CDR1 SEHNR and CDR2 FQNEAQ (reference sequence). The V segment lost 4 bases and the J segment 10 bases; nucleotides outside the gene matches: 11. The CDR3 is 15 residues long. Here the CDR3 DNA reads TGTGCCAGCAGCTCCTTTGGCACTAGCGGGCAAGAGCAGTTCTTC. It translates to CASSSFGTSGQEQFF.

The sample holds many counts of this clonotype. The CDR3 bases are TGTGCCAGCAGTGAAGCGACAGGGTATAATTCACCCCTCCACTTT. Translation gives CASSEATGYNSPLHF. This sequence joins TRBV2 and TRBJ1-6; 7 nucleotides agree with TRBD1. V lost 0 bases, J lost 4 bases, and 0 bases stayed unmatched. In germline, CDR1 is SNHLY, CDR2 FYNNEI. The CDR3 has 15 amino acids.

This clonotype was seen repeatedly, ten times or more. Written as DNA, the CDR3 is TGTGCCATCAGGAACCGGGACTCCATGGACTCTGGGGCCAACGTCCTGACTTTC. Translating it yields CAIRNRDSMDSGANVLTF. The chain joins TRBV10-3 to TRBJ2-6; D possibly corresponds to TRBD2 (6 bases). The germline CDR1 and CDR2 sequences are ENHRY and SYGVKD. The CDR3 sequence is 18 residues long. V was shortened by 6 bases and J by 0 bases, with 18 bases between the two germline ends.

This clonotype was seen ten or more times. The chain is built from TRBV14 and TRBJ1-1; D gene uncertain. CDR1 SGHDN and CDR2 FVKESK come from the germline V gene. The CDR3 sequence is 13 residues long. The germline V and J ends were trimmed by 1 base and 4 bases, with 7 bases remaining between them. The CDR3 reads CASSQGSATEAFF. For the CDR3, the DNA is TGTGCCAGCAGCCAAGGAAGCGCCACTGAAGCTTTCTTT.

This clonotype has a count of ten or more. CDR3 loop: CASSLFLGVLNGYTF. CDR3 in DNA: TGTGCCAGCAGCTTATTTCTAGGGGTTTTAAATGGCTACACCTTC. The genes are TRBV7-9 and TRBJ1-2, with a possible D match to TRBD1 (5 bases). This CDR3 has 15 amino acids. Per the germline V gene, CDR1 is SEHNR and CDR2 is FQNEAQ (reference sequence). Trimming took off 2 bases at V and 6 bases at J, with 16 bases between the two ends.

Ten or more counts support this clonotype. The chain combines TRBV5-1 with TRBJ2-7; D not resolved. Trimming took 5 bases from V and 4 from J, leaving 16 bases between them. The CDR3 loop spans 14 amino acids. CDR1 is SGHRS, CDR2 YFSETQ, per germline. The CDR3 bases are TGCGCCAGCAGTAGTTCTAGGTCGAGTTACGAGCAGTACTTC. Encoded protein: CASSSSRSSYEQYF.

This clonotype has ten or more counts. The gene calls are TRBV7-9 and TRBJ2-3; tentative D call: TRBD2 (6 bases). The CDR3 sequence is 15 residues long. The V and J ends lost 1 base and 2 bases respectively, with 10 bases between them. CDR1 is SEHNR, CDR2 FQNEAQ, per germline (reference sequence). CDR3 nucleotide sequence: TGTGCCAGCAGCTTAGAGGCGGGGCACACAGATACGCAGTATTTT. Translation: CASSLEAGHTDTQYF. The whole variable domain, remainder taken from reference TRBV7-9 and TRBJ2-3, is DTGVSQNPRHKITKRGQNVTFRCDPISEHNRLYWYRQTLGQGPEFLTYFQNEAQLEKSRLLSDRFSAERPKGSFSTLEIQRTEQGDSAMYLCASSLEAGHTDTQYFGPGTRLTVL.

This clonotype showed up many times. CDR3 sequence: CASSLGPTNTEAFF. The CDR3 DNA reads as TGCGCCAGCAGCCTAGGACCTACGAACACTGAAGCTTTCTTT. The chain has TRBV5-1 and TRBJ1-1, with D uncertain. The CDR3 totals 14 residues. Germline V gene sequence: CDR1 SGHRS, CDR2 YFSETQ. Trimming shortened V by 4 bases and J by 1 base, and 11 bases separated the two germline ends.

In this sample, this clonotype turned up many times. The rearrangement uses TRBV5-5 and TRBJ2-1; D uncertain. Per the germline V gene, CDR1 is SGHKS and CDR2 is YYEKEE (reference sequence). There are 14 residues in the CDR3. With 3 bases removed from V and 5 bases from J, the gap between germline ends came to 12 bases. In nucleotides, the CDR3 is TGTGCCAGCAGCTCAGTGCTGACCGACAATGAGCAGTTCTTC. Translating gives CASSSVLTDNEQFF.